This entry features one T cell receptor beta chain sequence. What it binds is unknown. The data derive from a study of cytomegalovirus exposure and HLA in healthy donors. Study-wide points: Segments of the TCR beta V type were, in most cases, productive about 90% or about 30% of the time in an earlier analysis. Specificity for CMV antigens was confirmed in vitro for a few of the CMV-associated chains. Despite most TCR sequences being rare, some public TCRs occurred in many donors.

PCR amplification relied on 60 Vbeta primers (plus 13 Jbeta primers). Sequenced by immunoSEQ multiplex PCR; TCRdb stores in-frame clones only, minus some. The repertoire includes approximately 190,000 clones, around four fifths of them detected once, and roughly 0.75% sits in the top ten. Sequencing used PBMCs. The TCR originated in a woman between 18 and 29 years old in good health and CMV-seronegative.

CDR3: CASSPRTGIGTEAFF. The CDR3 DNA sequence: TGTGCCAGCAGCCCCCGGACAGGGATAGGCACTGAAGCTTTCTTT. The V and J genes are TRBV9 and TRBJ1-1; TRBD1 aligns across 8 bases. After removal of 4 bases from V and 4 bases from J, the junction contained 9 bases not matched to a gene. This CDR3 is 15 amino acids long. CDR1 is SGDLS, CDR2 YYNGEE, per germline.